This paragraph covers one T cell receptor beta chain sequence. The antigen is not known. Genes and germline are mouse. The read ends 4 residues before the CDR3 terminus; that terminus is restored from the germline J gene. Extracted RNA was reverse transcribed into cDNA, the sequencing template. Assay used: immunoSEQ multiplex PCR; TCRdb lists only in-frame clones, some missing. The sample has 1,700 or so clones, none seen only once. This specimen comes from a study of CD8+ T cells in alopecia areata. Across the whole study: Female C3H/HeJ mice aged roughly 7-11 weeks received skin from roughly 6-12-month-old C3H/HeJ donors with spontaneous alopecia.

The CDR3 runs 14 residues. V was pared by 4 bases and J by 3 bases, with 13 bases between. Germline V gene data show CDR1 as FNHDT and CDR2 as SITEND (reference sequence). Study results and caveats: Sequencing of scalp tissue also captures the resident alphabeta T cells of normal skin. Possibly because of HLA-related factors, TCR sharing was less clear across patients than in mice.

The material sequenced was lesional skin. The chain is built from TRBV19 and TRBJ1-1; TRBD1 might be the D (6 bases). The clonotype originates from a C3H/HeJ mouse with alopecia areata. The strain's MHC haplotype is H2-k. The CDR3 bases that were read are TGTGCCAGCAGTGATGCAGGACAGCACACA. Amino acids: CASSDAGQHT. The full CDR3 sequence reads CASSDAGQHTEVFF.